Listed below are T cell receptor beta chains from one sample, sequenced in a study of T cells in Graves' hyperthyroidism and ophthalmopathy. TCRdb re-called the multiplex PCR reads through MiXCR, storing one row per CDR3 protein. Of hundreds of thousands of distinct CDR3 sequences listed, roughly 37% are singletons. Sequencing was done on a sample of blood. The receptors derive from a man between 18 and 35 years old with Graves' hyperthyroidism. CDR3s include the opening cysteine and the closing phenylalanine or tryptophan. The D gene is left open where the match is weak. Clone size is shown for a subset of rows, as once, few, many or a class of expanded clone.

DNA: TGTGCCACTACTGGGAGGGACGCGAACACTGAAGCTTTCTTT
CDR3: CATTGRDANTEAFF
J: TRBJ1-1
D: -
V: TRBV15
size: many

DNA: TGCAGTGCTAGAGTTTTCGGGGGGGCCTTGAAAGAGACCCAGTACTTC
CDR3: CSARVFGGALKETQYF
J: TRBJ2-5
D: TRBD2
V: TRBV20-1
size: few

DNA: TGTGCCAGCAGCCAAGAGGAATTAGCGCCAAACAATGAGCAGTTCTTC
CDR3: CASSQEELAPNNEQFF
J: TRBJ2-1
D: -
V: TRBV7-9
size: -

DNA: TGCAGCGGAAAAGAGGGGGTGAACACTGAAGCTTTCTTT
CDR3: CSGKEGVNTEAFF
J: TRBJ1-1
D: -
V: TRBV29-1
size: many

DNA: TGTGCCAGCAGCGGGTTGGGCGGCACCATATATTTT
CDR3: CASSGLGGTIYF
J: TRBJ1-3
D: -
V: TRBV12-3/TRBV12-4
size: -

DNA: TGTGCCACCAGCAAAGATTCGGGGGTAGGGGAGACCCAGTACTTC
CDR3: CATSKDSGVGETQYF
J: TRBJ2-5
D: -
V: TRBV15
size: once

DNA: TGCAGTGCTAGTCGGTCGGGATCAAGCACCGGGGAGCTGTTTTTT
CDR3: CSASRSGSSTGELFF
J: TRBJ2-2
D: -
V: TRBV20-1
size: few

DNA: TGTGCCAGCAGCTCTGCACGGGCAGGCGCGAATGGATATGAAGCTTTCTTT
CDR3: CASSSARAGANGYEAFF
J: TRBJ1-1
D: -
V: TRBV7-8
size: once

DNA: TGTGTCAGCAGCTACGACCCAGGGGGTCAGCCCCAGCATTTT
CDR3: CVSSYDPGGQPQHF
J: TRBJ1-5
D: TRBD1
V: TRBV7-8
size: -

DNA: TGCAGCTTAGGGTGGGCGGACACTGAAGCTTTCTTT
CDR3: CSLGWADTEAFF
J: TRBJ1-1
D: -
V: TRBV29-1
size: once

DNA: TGCAGTGCTAGAGAGACCGGGGACACCAATCAGCCCCAGCATTTT
CDR3: CSARETGDTNQPQHF
J: TRBJ1-5
D: -
V: TRBV20-1
size: few

DNA: TGTGCCAGCAGAACAGAGTCTGGGGCCAACGTCCTGACTTTC
CDR3: CASRTESGANVLTF
J: TRBJ2-6
D: -
V: TRBV25-1
size: many

DNA: TGTGCCAGCAGCTTGGTTGGGGATATGAACACTGAAGCTTTCTTT
CDR3: CASSLVGDMNTEAFF
J: TRBJ1-1
D: -
V: TRBV7-9
size: -

DNA: TGTGCCAGCCAAGAGGACAGGGGCACTGAAGCTTTCTTT
CDR3: CASQEDRGTEAFF
J: TRBJ1-1
D: TRBD1
V: TRBV2
size: -

DNA: TGCAGTGCGCTACAGGGGATGAGCACTGAAGCTTTCTTT
CDR3: CSALQGMSTEAFF
J: TRBJ1-1
D: TRBD1
V: TRBV20-1
size: many

DNA: TGTGCCATCGGCGTTGTAGAGGACACTGAAGCTTTCTTT
CDR3: CAIGVVEDTEAFF
J: TRBJ1-1
D: -
V: TRBV11-1
size: -

DNA: TGCGCCAGCAGCCCCACTAGCTCTCCCTACGAGCAGTACTTC
CDR3: CASSPTSSPYEQYF
J: TRBJ2-7
D: -
V: TRBV5-1
size: -

DNA: TGTGCCAGCAGCTTAGCGGGTTTAGCGGGGGCTGCAGGGACCCAGTACTTC
CDR3: CASSLAGLAGAAGTQYF
J: TRBJ2-5
D: TRBD2
V: TRBV7-2
size: many

DNA: TGTGCCAGCAGCCGACAGGGCTTGGAGCAGTACTTC
CDR3: CASSRQGLEQYF
J: TRBJ2-7
D: TRBD1
V: TRBV7-8
size: few

DNA: TGCAGCGTTCGTCGACTGAACACTGAAGCTTTCTTT
CDR3: CSVRRLNTEAFF
J: TRBJ1-1
D: -
V: TRBV29-1
size: many

DNA: TGTGCCAGCAGGGGGCCGGGCACTGAAGCTTTCTTT
CDR3: CASRGPGTEAFF
J: TRBJ1-1
D: -
V: TRBV25-1
size: few

DNA: TGTGCCAGCAGCGTAGAGGGACAGGGGGTATCTGAAGCTTTCTTT
CDR3: CASSVEGQGVSEAFF
J: TRBJ1-1
D: TRBD1
V: TRBV9
size: -

DNA: TGCGCCAGCAGTGAGGTAGTAGCGGGGGGTTTCCCCGGGGAGCTGTTTTTT
CDR3: CASSEVVAGGFPGELFF
J: TRBJ2-2
D: TRBD2
V: TRBV10-1
size: -

DNA: TGTGCCAGCAGCGCCCCGAACCACGAGCAGTACTTC
CDR3: CASSAPNHEQYF
J: TRBJ2-7
D: -
V: TRBV2
size: few

DNA: TGTGCCAGCAGTTTCGGGGGGCCAGGGGCCAACGTCCTGACTTTC
CDR3: CASSFGGPGANVLTF
J: TRBJ2-6
D: -
V: TRBV12-3/TRBV12-4
size: few